Each of the 19 T cell receptor beta chains below was sequenced from the same sample in a study of blood T cell repertoires in COVID-19. Sequencing used immunoSEQ multiplex PCR; TCRdb keeps in-frame clones, though not all of them. This sample has 490,000 or so clones, with more than 85% found just once. Sequencing input: PBMCs or T cells enriched from blood (not recorded which). These receptors were obtained from a woman aged 55-70 years who had recovered from COVID-19.

Only one count was recorded for this clone. The chain combines TRBV27 with TRBJ2-2; TRBD1 matches 7 bases. Per germline, CDR1 MNHEY and CDR2 SMNVEV (reference sequence). There are 16 residues in the CDR3. J was trimmed by 2 bases and V by 6 bases; bases with no gene match: 9. CDR3 nucleotide sequence: TGTGCCAGCAGAGTGGTGGACAGGCGAAACACCGGGGAGCTGTTTTTT. Translated: CASRVVDRRNTGELFF.

The chain employs TRBV24-1 and TRBJ2-3; D remains ambiguous. The V end lost 11 bases, the J end lost 0 bases, and 8 bases lay between the germline ends. This CDR3 contains 12 residues. Per germline, CDR1 KGHDR and CDR2 SFDVKD. The DNA of the CDR3 is TGTGCCATCGCCGGGAGCACAGATACGCAGTATTTT. Protein product: CAIAGSTDTQYF.

V and J are TRBV10-3 and TRBJ2-7; possibly TRBD2 for D (5 bases). The CDR3 is 14 amino acids. CDR1 and CDR2 (germline): ENHRY, SYGVKD. The V and J ends lost 10 bases and 6 bases respectively, with 22 bases between them. In DNA form, the CDR3 reads TGTGCCACCCATTCAGGAGAGGGTTTTCTCGAGCAGTACTTC. Protein sequence: CATHSGEGFLEQYF.

The genes are TRBV9 and TRBJ1-3; possible D gene TRBD1, 5 bases. The V and J ends lost 1 base and 4 bases respectively, with 21 bases between them. The CDR3 extends over 18 amino acids. Germline loops: CDR1 SGDLS, CDR2 YYNGEE. The CDR3 DNA reads as TGTGCCAGCAGCGTATACCCATTGACAGCACTCTCGGGAAACACCATATATTTT. This codes for CASSVYPLTALSGNTIYF.

A remark on this clone: The sample has other DNA sequences that encode this CDR3 too. This sequence joins TRBV9 and TRBJ1-5; 8 nucleotides line up with TRBD1. Germline CDR1 reads SGDLS; CDR2 reads YYNGEE. This CDR3 comprises 14 residues. With V trimmed by 4 bases and J by 6 bases, 6 bases remained unmatched. The CDR3 is CASSPGTGGQPQHF. CDR3 DNA sequence: TGTGCCAGCAGCCCGGGGACAGGCGGTCAGCCCCAGCATTTT.

The chain links TRBV4-1 to TRBJ1-6; D is possibly TRBD1 (5 bases). Trimming shortened V by 1 base and J by 9 bases, and 13 bases separated the two germline ends. The CDR3 runs 15 residues. Looked up from germline, CDR1 is MGHRA and CDR2 is YSYEKL. In DNA form, the CDR3 reads TGCGCCAGCAGCCAAGTTGGAGGGGTTGGTTCACCCCTCCACTTT. Protein product: CASSQVGGVGSPLHF.

The chain uses TRBV7-2 and TRBJ2-1; the match to TRBD2 covers 8 bases. Germline CDR1 SGHTA, CDR2 FQGNSA. J lost 4 bases, V lost 5 bases, and 10 bases had no gene match. This CDR3 has 16 residues. The CDR3: CASSPSGGGFYNEQFF. The CDR3 nucleotides read TGTGCCAGCAGCCCAAGCGGGGGCGGGTTTTACAATGAGCAGTTCTTC.

The count of this clone is one. V usage is TRBV5-8 and J usage is TRBJ1-4; 7 bases align to TRBD1. Per the germline V gene, CDR1 is SGHTS and CDR2 is YDEGEE. The V and J ends lost 4 bases and 4 bases, in that order; junction bases with no gene match: 7. CDR3 size: 15 residues. CDR3 nucleotide sequence: TGTGCCAGCAGCATGGGGGACAGACATAATGAAAAACTGTTTTTT. Amino acids: CASSMGDRHNEKLFF.

This chain joins TRBV13 and TRBJ2-5; 9 bases fit TRBD2. The V gene end was trimmed by 3 bases and the J gene end by 3 bases; junction bases not matched to a gene: 2. Per germline, CDR1 PRHDT and CDR2 FYEKMQ (reference sequence). The CDR3 extends over 14 amino acids. The DNA for the CDR3 is TGTGCCAGCAGCTTCGGCGGGGGGGAAGAGACCCAGTACTTC. Translation: CASSFGGGEETQYF.

The chain joins TRBV11-2 to TRBJ2-3; tentatively, D is TRBD2 (6 bases). This CDR3 is built from 14 residues. Germline V gene sequence: CDR1 SGHAT, CDR2 FQNNGV. The V end lost 3 bases, the J end lost 6 bases, and 13 bases lay between the germline ends. CDR3 amino acids: CASSLGLEVDTQYF. CDR3 sequence (DNA): TGTGCCAGCAGCTTGGGACTGGAGGTTGATACGCAGTATTTT. Full variable domain (rest looked up from reference TRBV11-2 and TRBJ2-3): EAGVAQSPRYKIIEKRQSVAFWCNPISGHATLYWYQQILGQGPKLLIQFQNNGVVDDSQLPKDRFSAERLKGVDSTLKIQPAKLEDSAVYLCASSLGLEVDTQYFGPGTRLTVL.

The rearrangement links TRBV3-1 (or the pseudogene TRBV3-2) to TRBJ2-1, with TRBD2 as a possible D gene (6 bases). The CDR3 spans 18 residues. Germline loops: CDR1 LGHDT, CDR2 YNNKEL (reference sequence). The V and J ends lost 1 base and 5 bases respectively, with 21 bases between them. This chain's CDR3 is CASSQVRTTESGNNEQFF. CDR3 coding DNA: TGTGCCAGCAGCCAAGTAAGGACTACCGAATCCGGAAACAATGAGCAGTTCTTC.

This chain joins TRBV20-1 and TRBJ2-2; no clear D gene. Germline loops: CDR1 DFQATT, CDR2 SNEGSKA (reference sequence). V lost 3 bases and J 1 base, leaving 12 bases between the germline ends. This CDR3 is built from 15 residues. The CDR3 region has the DNA TGCAGTGCTAGTGGGTTGTCGGGGAACACCGGGGAGCTGTTTTTT. Residues: CSASGLSGNTGELFF.

The chain combines TRBV5-1 with TRBJ1-1; 8 bases line up with TRBD1. V was clipped by 5 bases and J by 1 base; unmatched bases: 7. The germline gives CDR1 SGHRS, CDR2 YFSETQ. The CDR3 is 15 amino acids. CDR3 amino acids: CASRAGGTGNTEAFF. DNA for the CDR3: TGCGCCAGCAGGGCCGGCGGGACAGGGAACACTGAAGCTTTCTTT.

The gene calls are TRBV6-6 and TRBJ1-2, with D maybe TRBD1 (6 bases). V lost 5 bases and J 1 base, leaving 20 bases between the germline ends. The CDR3 covers 17 residues. Germline lookup yields CDR1 MNHNY and CDR2 SVGAGI (reference sequence). CDR3 DNA: TGTGCCAGCAGTCCTAACCAGGGGCCTTCACTTAACTATGGCTACACCTTC. This translates into CASSPNQGPSLNYGYTF.

This chain connects TRBV20-1 to TRBJ1-1, with unresolved D. The germline V and J ends were trimmed by 3 bases and 3 bases, with 5 bases remaining between them. Germline V gene lookup returns CDR1 DFQATT and CDR2 SNEGSKA (reference sequence). The CDR3 is made up of 11 amino acids. This chain's CDR3 is CSASRYTEAFF. In DNA, the CDR3 is TGCAGTGCTAGCAGGTACACTGAAGCTTTCTTT.

The chain couples TRBV5-1 to TRBJ2-7; 12 bases are a match to TRBD1. Germline CDR1 and CDR2: SGHRS and YFSETQ. V lost 7 bases to trimming and J lost 3 bases; unmatched junction nucleotides: 8. The CDR3 runs 15 residues. CDR3 bases: TGCGCCAGCTGCAACCGGGACAGGGGGCTCTACGAGCAGTACGTC. Translated: CASCNRDRGLYEQYV.

The chain carries TRBV5-1 and TRBJ1-2; TRBD1 matches at 7 bases. The V segment lost 1 base and the J segment 4 bases; nucleotides outside the gene matches: 4. The CDR3 spans 14 residues. Per the germline V gene, CDR1 is SGHRS and CDR2 is YFSETQ. The CDR3 DNA follows: TGCGCCAGCAGCTTGTTGGGACAGCCCTATGGCTACACCTTC. It translates to CASSLLGQPYGYTF.

The chain links TRBV30 to TRBJ1-2, with 9 bases fitting TRBD1. Germline V gene data show CDR1 as GTSNPN and CDR2 as SVGIG (reference sequence). V trimming: 2 bases; J trimming: 7 bases; junction bases outside the gene matches: 8. The CDR3 covers 14 residues. The chain's CDR3 is CAWSNWDRAGGYTF. The CDR3 nucleotides read TGTGCCTGGAGTAACTGGGACAGGGCCGGTGGCTACACCTTC.

The rearrangement uses TRBV30 and TRBJ1-2, with 11 bases identical to TRBD1. The CDR3 length is 12 residues. CDR1 GTSNPN and CDR2 SVGIG come from the germline V gene (reference sequence). The V and J ends lost 1 base and 8 bases, in that order; junction bases with no gene match: 0. CDR3 sequence: CAWSGTGGGYTF. The CDR3 bases are TGTGCCTGGAGTGGGACAGGGGGCGGCTACACCTTC. Together with reference TRBV30 and TRBJ1-2, the CDR3 gives the full variable domain: SQTIHQWPATLVQPVGSPLSLECTVEGTSNPNLYWYRQAAGRGLQLLFYSVGIGQISSEVPQNLSASRPQDRQFILSSKKLLLSDSGFYLCAWSGTGGGYTFGSGTRLTVV.